Listed here are 29 T cell receptor beta chains from one sample, sequenced in a study of T cell repertoires in cytomegalovirus infection. TCRdb recomputed calls from the reads with MiXCR, one row per CDR3 protein. The table includes hundreds of thousands of distinct CDR3 sequences, over 25% detected once. Which antigens these TCRs recognize remains unknown. This material consisted of cultured CD8+ T cells from PBMCs, taken from culture after CMV antigen stimulation. The receptor source for this set is a human donor in good health (CMV status not recorded). Some clones in this sample may be carry-over from other donors' samples.

In this sample, this clonotype turned up many times. This rearrangement joins TRBV6-2 or TRBV6-3 to TRBJ2-5; weak D call: TRBD2 (6 bases). V was shortened by 0 bases and J by 1 base, with 9 bases between the two germline ends. Per the germline V gene, CDR1 is MNHEY and CDR2 is SVGEGT. The CDR3 spans 15 residues. CDR3 bases: TGTGCCAGCAGTTACTCGCGGGGTCCCCAAGAGACCCAGTACTTC. Residues: CASSYSRGPQETQYF.

This clonotype turned up a few times. The chain has TRBV6-6 and TRBJ1-1, with D possibly matching TRBD1 (6 bases). This CDR3 spans 14 amino acids. Germline-derived CDR1 and CDR2 are MNHNY and SVGAGI (reference sequence). The V gene lost 4 bases and the J gene lost 11 bases, with 20 bases spanning the gap. CDR3 protein: CASSSAGTFEGAFF. The CDR3 DNA reads as TGTGCCAGCAGTTCCGCCGGGACATTCGAGGGGGCTTTCTTT.

This clonotype showed up just a few times. The CDR3 nucleotides are TGTGCCAGCAGTAGCGGACAGGGGGCTGACGAGCAGTACGTC. Translation: CASSSGQGADEQYV. The chain couples TRBV6-1 to TRBJ2-7; 11 bases agree with TRBD1. The germline V gene has CDR1 MNHNS and CDR2 SASEGT. The junction had 5 bases not matched to a gene; V was cut back by 5 bases and J by 5 bases. This CDR3 is built from 14 residues.

This chain joins TRBV5-5 and TRBJ2-2; D perhaps matches TRBD1 (5 bases). This CDR3 is built from 17 residues. From germline, CDR1 is SGHKS and CDR2 YYEKEE (reference sequence). The V and J ends lost 0 bases and 1 base respectively, with 13 bases between them. The CDR3 loop is CASSLGLQGRNTGELFF. DNA of the CDR3: TGTGCCAGCAGCTTGGGGCTCCAGGGAAGGAACACCGGGGAGCTGTTTTTT.

The gene calls are TRBV27 and TRBJ2-3; D remains ambiguous. Germline V gene lookup returns CDR1 MNHEY and CDR2 SMNVEV (reference sequence). The CDR3 loop spans 16 amino acids. V dropped 1 base and J dropped 5 bases, with 16 bases sitting between them. The CDR3 coding sequence is TGTGCCAGCAGTTTATACAAACAAGAGAACGGAGATACGCAGTATTTT. Its protein product is CASSLYKQENGDTQYF.

This clonotype has ten or more counts. Written as DNA, the CDR3 is TGTGCCACCTTAGCAGACGCGAACACCGGGGAGCTGTTTTTT. It translates to CATLADANTGELFF. The V and J genes are TRBV12-3 or TRBV12-4 and TRBJ2-2; D unresolved. This CDR3 region has 14 residues. V lost 10 bases to trimming and J lost 0 bases, with 12 bases between them.

This sequence joins TRBV27 and TRBJ2-6, with D hard to call. Germline V gives CDR1 MNHEY, CDR2 SMNVEV (reference sequence). The CDR3 totals 15 residues. Deletions cut 5 bases from V and 0 bases from J, with 8 bases between. The CDR3 reads CASSLDFSGANVLTF. The DNA for the CDR3 is TGTGCCAGCAGTCTGGATTTCTCTGGGGCCAACGTCCTGACTTTC.

This clonotype has a count of ten or more. This chain uses TRBV27 with TRBJ2-3; tentatively, D is TRBD1 (5 bases). There are 15 residues in the CDR3. CDR1 is MNHEY, CDR2 SMNVEV, per germline (reference sequence). Trimming pared 8 bases from V and 8 bases from J, leaving 23 bases between. The CDR3 spells CASASLDIGIGTQYF. The CDR3 DNA sequence: TGTGCCAGCGCCTCCTTGGACATAGGGATTGGTACGCAGTATTTT.

CDR3: CSVAGGEDRNTIYF. The CDR3 DNA reads as TGCAGCGTCGCAGGGGGCGAAGATAGAAACACCATATATTTT. This chain connects TRBV29-1 to TRBJ1-3, with 8 bases that match TRBD1. This CDR3 is built from 14 residues. V gave up 6 bases and J gave up 5 bases; unmatched junction bases: 9. CDR1 and CDR2 from the germline V gene are SQVTM and ANQGSEA. Complete variable domain (other parts from reference TRBV29-1 and TRBJ1-3): SAVISQKPSRDICQRGTSLTIQCQVDSQVTMMFWYRQQPGQSLTLIATANQGSEATYESGFVIDKFPISRPNLTFSTLTVSNMSPEDSSIYLCSVAGGEDRNTIYFGEGSWLTVV.

The chain links TRBV4-1 to TRBJ2-7; 10 positions agree with TRBD1. From germline, CDR1 is MGHRA and CDR2 YSYEKL. V was pared by 4 bases and J by 1 base, with 4 bases of the junction left unmatched. The CDR3 consists of 15 residues. The CDR3 reads CASSPRTGGSYEQYV. CDR3 nucleotides: TGCGCCAGCAGCCCGCGGACAGGGGGTTCCTACGAGCAGTACGTC.

A few counts support this clonotype. This chain joins TRBV6-1 and TRBJ2-1, with 8 bases lining up with TRBD1. The CDR3 sequence is 15 residues long. The germline V gene encodes CDR1 MNHNS and CDR2 SASEGT. Germline trimming cut 8 bases from V and 3 bases from J; bases unmatched to any gene: 9. CDR3 sequence reads: CASGFRTGFYNEQFF. CDR3 sequence (DNA): TGTGCCAGCGGCTTCCGGACAGGGTTCTACAATGAGCAGTTCTTC.

The CDR3 reads CASRPTGGHSPLHF. The CDR3 DNA sequence: TGTGCCAGCAGGCCGACAGGGGGACATTCACCCCTCCACTTT. The gene calls are TRBV7-9 and TRBJ1-6; TRBD1 matches at 9 bases. The V and J ends lost 6 bases and 8 bases, in that order; junction bases with no gene match: 5. The CDR3 covers 14 residues. The germline gives CDR1 SEHNR, CDR2 FQNEAQ (reference sequence).

The V gene is TRBV25-1, the J gene TRBJ2-3; 7 bases line up with TRBD2. This CDR3 has 17 residues. Germline assignment: CDR1 MGHDK and CDR2 SYGVNS. V was pared by 0 bases and J by 4 bases, with 10 bases of the junction left unmatched. The CDR3, as DNA: TGTGCCAGCAGTGAATATGAAAGGGCTAGCGGAGCAGATACGCAGTATTTT. Protein product: CASSEYERASGADTQYF.

This clonotype came up a few times. V is TRBV7-9 and J is TRBJ2-7; possible D gene TRBD1, 6 bases. The ends were cut back, 5 bases at V and 3 bases at J, with 17 bases in the middle. The CDR3 totals 15 residues. CDR1 SEHNR and CDR2 FQNEAQ come from the germline V gene (reference sequence). The CDR3 reads CASSPKAGEYYEQYF. CDR3 nucleotide sequence: TGTGCCAGCAGCCCAAAAGCAGGGGAGTACTACGAGCAGTACTTC. Based on the CDR3 plus reference TRBV7-9 and TRBJ2-7, the full variable domain is DTGVSQNPRHKITKRGQNVTFRCDPISEHNRLYWYRQTLGQGPEFLTYFQNEAQLEKSRLLSDRFSAERPKGSFSTLEIQRTEQGDSAMYLCASSPKAGEYYEQYFGPGTRLTVT.

The gene calls are TRBV4-3 and TRBJ1-4; D might be TRBD1 (5 bases). CDR3 size: 15 residues. Trimming left V 4 bases short and J 4 bases short, with 13 bases between. The germline gives CDR1 LGHNA, CDR2 YSLEER. The chain's CDR3 is CASSRGTFSNEKLFF. The CDR3 DNA is TGCGCCAGCAGCCGAGGGACTTTCAGTAATGAAAAACTGTTTTTT.

Only a few counts were recorded for this clonotype. The CDR3 protein is CASSDWGQAGGIYNEQFF. The CDR3, as DNA: TGTGCCAGCAGTGATTGGGGACAGGCGGGGGGTATATACAATGAGCAGTTCTTC. The rearrangement links TRBV2 to TRBJ2-1; D is possibly TRBD1 or TRBD2 (8 bases each). Germline CDR1 and CDR2: SNHLY and FYNNEI. The CDR3 sequence is 18 residues long. Trimming removed 3 bases from V and 4 bases from J, with 22 bases in between.

This clonotype has just a few counts. The chain has TRBV6-1 and TRBJ1-1, with D tentatively TRBD1 (5 bases). The CDR3 length is 16 residues. V dropped 6 bases and J dropped 1 base, with 18 bases sitting between them. Germline CDR1 MNHNS, CDR2 SASEGT. Written as DNA, the CDR3 is TGTGCCAGCAGACCGCGGGGGATAGGGCCGAACACTGAAGCTTTCTTT. Amino acid sequence: CASRPRGIGPNTEAFF.

V and J are TRBV29-1 and TRBJ2-7; the D call may be TRBD1 or TRBD2 (5 bases each). CDR1 SQVTM and CDR2 ANQGSEA come from the germline V gene. The V and J ends lost 5 bases and 3 bases respectively, with 8 bases between them. The CDR3 extends over 11 amino acids. The CDR3 protein is CSVRDGYEQYV. CDR3 in DNA: TGCAGCGTTCGGGACGGCTACGAGCAGTACGTC.

This clonotype was detected only once. The J gene is TRBJ2-1, the V gene TRBV15; 9 bases match TRBD1. The CDR3 contains 16 residues. The V gene end was trimmed by 4 bases and the J gene end by 3 bases; junction bases not matched to a gene: 7. CDR1 LNHNV and CDR2 YYDKDF come from the germline V gene (reference sequence). As DNA, the CDR3 is TGTGCCACCAGCAAGGGGACAGGGAGGATCTACAATGAGCAGTTCTTC. It is translated as CATSKGTGRIYNEQFF.

This clonotype occurred once. A read error is possible here, since a much larger clone lies one base away. The chain carries TRBV27 and TRBJ2-7, with 9 bases matching TRBD1. Looked up from germline, CDR1 is MNHEY and CDR2 is SMNVEV (reference sequence). With 3 bases clipped from V and 3 bases from J, the junction kept 3 bases outside the gene matches. The CDR3 runs to 14 residues. CDR3 DNA: TGTGCCAGCAGTTTCTCGACAGGGGGCTACGAGCAGTACTTC. Residues: CASSFSTGGYEQYF.

This sequence joins TRBV6-8 and TRBJ2-2, with D unresolved. Germline V CDR1 and CDR2: MNHGY, SAAAGT. This CDR3 spans 13 amino acids. V was pared by 0 bases and J by 10 bases, with 9 bases between. The CDR3 nucleotides read TGTGCCAGCAGTTACTCGGCAGCCGCGGAGCTGTTTTTT. Its protein is CASSYSAAAELFF.

The chain recombines TRBV6-5 with TRBJ1-2; D remains ambiguous. Trimming shortened V by 8 bases and J by 7 bases, and 14 bases separated the two germline ends. CDR1 is MNHEY and CDR2 is SVGAGI in the germline V gene. The CDR3 consists of 12 residues. CDR3 nucleotides: TGTGCCAGCCAGGTCCCGGGTTTTGGCTACACCTTC. This gives the protein CASQVPGFGYTF.

The rearrangement links TRBV7-8 to TRBJ2-5; 7 nucleotides agree with TRBD1. With 5 bases clipped from V and 5 bases from J, the junction kept 8 bases outside the gene matches. Germline-derived CDR1 and CDR2 are SGHVS and FQNEAQ. CDR3 size: 14 residues. Here the CDR3 reads CASSVARGKETQYF. CDR3 sequence (DNA): TGTGCCAGCAGCGTTGCCAGGGGGAAGGAGACCCAGTACTTC.

The rearrangement uses TRBV6-2 or TRBV6-3 and TRBJ1-1, with unresolved D. Germline V gives CDR1 MNHEY, CDR2 SVGEGT. This CDR3 comprises 14 residues. V lost 4 bases, J lost 3 bases, and 12 bases lay in between. In DNA, the CDR3 is TGTGCCAGCAGTTTACTCGAGGTGCACACTGAAGCTTTCTTT. Amino acids: CASSLLEVHTEAFF.

This clonotype was seen more than once but under ten times. The rearrangement uses TRBV19 and TRBJ1-1; D gene uncertain. The germline V gene has CDR1 LNHDA and CDR2 SQIVND (reference sequence). Trimming took 3 bases from V and 0 from J, leaving 11 bases between them. The length of the CDR3 is 15 residues. The CDR3 DNA follows: TGTGCCAGTAGTATGAGAAGGCAGATGAACACTGAAGCTTTCTTT. Its protein is CASSMRRQMNTEAFF.

This clonotype was found a few times. The rearrangement joins TRBV4-1 to TRBJ2-2, with no clear D. The CDR3 covers 14 residues. Trimming removed 0 bases at V and 8 bases at J, with 10 bases between. The germline CDR1 and CDR2 sequences are MGHRA and YSYEKL. The DNA of the CDR3 is TGCGCCAGCAGCCAAGATCCGGGTCCTGGGGAGCTGTTTTTT. Protein product: CASSQDPGPGELFF.

This clonotype was seen just once. CDR3 bases: TGTGCCAGCAGGCTAGCTCCGGATACGCAGTATTTT. It codes for CASRLAPDTQYF. The genes are TRBV6-2 or TRBV6-3 and TRBJ2-3, with D possibly TRBD2 on 5 matching bases. Trimming cost V 6 bases and J 6 bases, with 10 bases left between them. Germline V CDR1 and CDR2: MNHEY, SVGEGT. The CDR3 extends over 12 amino acids.

J is TRBJ2-3 and V is TRBV4-1; D may be TRBD1 (5 bases). The CDR3 has 12 amino acids. Germline V CDR1 and CDR2: MGHRA, YSYEKL. V lost 3 bases to trimming and J lost 5 bases, with 6 bases between them. CDR3 region: CASSHQGDTQYF. The CDR3 DNA is TGCGCCAGCAGCCACCAGGGAGATACGCAGTATTTT.

J is TRBJ2-1 and V is TRBV5-1, with TRBD1 as a possible D gene (6 bases). There are 15 residues in the CDR3. Germline values: CDR1 SGHRS, CDR2 YFSETQ. V lost 4 bases to trimming and J lost 3 bases, with 14 bases between them. Here the CDR3 DNA reads TGCGCCAGCAGCACCTCGGGGACACTCTACAATGAGCAGTTCTTC. Amino acid sequence: CASSTSGTLYNEQFF.